A selection of T cell receptor beta chains follows, all from one sample in a study of blood T cell repertoires in COVID-19. Measured with immunoSEQ multiplex PCR; TCRdb has only the in-frame clones, and not every one. The profile covers approximately 50,000 clones, with less than 95% appearing a single time and approximately 6% taken by the ten largest. The sequenced sample was peripheral blood. The receptors shown here come from a man aged 40-55 years with acute or convalescent COVID-19. The CDR3 runs from the conserved cysteine through the conserved F or W. The D gene is left open where the match is weak. The size field is filled for only some rows; it gives once, few, many or a size class.

V gene: TRBV19; clone size: NA; D gene: TRBD1; J gene: TRBJ1-2; CDR3 protein: CASSTQGAPYGYTF; CDR3 DNA: TGTGCCAGTAGTACTCAGGGGGCACCCTATGGCTACACCTTC
V gene: TRBV7-2; clone size: NA; D gene: TRBD2; J gene: TRBJ2-7; CDR3 protein: CASSLSPKRERLKLYEQYF; CDR3 DNA: TGTGCCAGCAGCTTATCACCCAAGCGGGAGCGGTTGAAGTTGTACGAGCAGTACTTC
V gene: TRBV7-9; clone size: NA; D gene: NA; J gene: TRBJ2-3; CDR3 protein: CASSRRDTQDTQYF; CDR3 DNA: TGTGCCAGCAGCCGTCGGGACACGCAAGATACGCAGTATTTT
V gene: TRBV11-2; clone size: NA; D gene: NA; J gene: TRBJ2-7; CDR3 protein: CASSLDHGGTYEQYF; CDR3 DNA: TGTGCCAGCAGCTTAGATCATGGGGGCACCTACGAGCAGTACTTC
V gene: TRBV5-1; clone size: NA; D gene: NA; J gene: TRBJ1-4; CDR3 protein: CASRPGYYSATNEKLFF; CDR3 DNA: TGCGCCAGTCGACCGGGATACTATTCGGCAACTAATGAAAAACTGTTTTTT
V gene: TRBV5-1; clone size: NA; D gene: TRBD1; J gene: TRBJ2-2; CDR3 protein: CASSLAGDRGTGELFF; CDR3 DNA: TGCGCCAGCAGCTTGGCCGGCGACAGGGGCACCGGGGAGCTGTTTTTT
V gene: TRBV6-2/TRBV6-3; clone size: few; D gene: TRBD2; J gene: TRBJ2-1; CDR3 protein: CASSRVAGGYNEQFF; CDR3 DNA: TGTGCCAGCAGTAGAGTAGCGGGAGGGTACAATGAGCAGTTCTTC
V gene: TRBV19; clone size: NA; D gene: NA; J gene: TRBJ1-5; CDR3 protein: CASSISSNQPQHF; CDR3 DNA: TGTGCCAGTAGTATCAGTAGCAATCAGCCCCAGCATTTT
V gene: TRBV6-4; clone size: medium-sized; D gene: TRBD2; J gene: TRBJ2-7; CDR3 protein: CASSVLAGASHEQYF; CDR3 DNA: TGTGCCAGCAGTGTCCTAGCGGGAGCGTCCCACGAGCAGTACTTC
V gene: TRBV19; clone size: NA; D gene: NA; J gene: TRBJ1-5; CDR3 protein: CASSIIRGSNQPQHF; CDR3 DNA: TGTGCCAGTAGTATAATCAGGGGTAGCAATCAGCCCCAGCATTTT